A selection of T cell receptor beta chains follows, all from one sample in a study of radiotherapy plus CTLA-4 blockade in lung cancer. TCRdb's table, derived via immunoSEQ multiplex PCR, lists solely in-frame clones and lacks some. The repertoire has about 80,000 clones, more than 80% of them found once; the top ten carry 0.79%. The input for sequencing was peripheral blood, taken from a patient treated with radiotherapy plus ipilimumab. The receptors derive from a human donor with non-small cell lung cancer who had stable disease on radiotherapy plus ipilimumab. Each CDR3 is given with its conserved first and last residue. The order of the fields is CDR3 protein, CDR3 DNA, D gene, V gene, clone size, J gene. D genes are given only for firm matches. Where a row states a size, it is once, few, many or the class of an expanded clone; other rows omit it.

CSVGEAVSETQYF | TGCAGCGTTGGAGAGGCCGTCTCGGAGACCCAGTACTTC | - | TRBV29-1 | - | TRBJ2-5
CASSLMDTQYF | TGTGCCAGCTCCCTTATGGATACGCAGTATTTT | - | TRBV18 | - | TRBJ2-3
CASSPGGTSGSKETQYF | TGTGCCAGCAGCCCGGGAGGGACTAGCGGGAGCAAAGAGACCCAGTACTTC | TRBD2 | TRBV5-4 | - | TRBJ2-5
CASSHSTGGPGLGAFF | TGTGCCAGCAGTCATTCGACAGGGGGCCCCGGTCTCGGCGCGTTCTTC | TRBD1 | TRBV28 | - | TRBJ2-1
CASMPGGGKNIQYF | TGTGCCAGCATGCCTGGCGGGGGGAAAAACATTCAGTACTTC | TRBD2 | TRBV7-2 | once | TRBJ2-4
CASSRGGSYNEQFF | TGTGCCAGCAGTCGTGGGGGCTCCTACAATGAGCAGTTCTTC | - | TRBV28 | once | TRBJ2-1
CASSPGRRETQYF | TGCGCCAGCAGCCCGGGACGCAGGGAGACCCAGTACTTC | - | TRBV5-1 | - | TRBJ2-5
CASSSDRRTDTQYF | TGCGCCAGCAGCTCGGACCGCCGCACAGATACGCAGTATTTT | - | TRBV5-1 | - | TRBJ2-3
CASRDPRTYGYTF | TGTGCCAGCAGGGACCCCCGTACCTATGGCTACACCTTC | - | TRBV6-1 | once | TRBJ1-2
CASISGSSYEQYF | TGTGCCAGCATCTCGGGAAGCTCCTACGAGCAGTACTTC | - | TRBV6-1 | once | TRBJ2-7
CASSRTSGGADTGELFF | TGTGCCAGCTCACGGACTAGCGGGGGGGCCGACACCGGGGAGCTGTTTTTT | TRBD2 | TRBV18 | once | TRBJ2-2
CASSQGQGANQPQHF | TGTGCCAGCAGCCAGGGACAGGGGGCTAATCAGCCCCAGCATTTT | TRBD1 | TRBV5-8 | - | TRBJ1-5
CASSSGGDNYGYTF | TGTGCCAGCAGCTCAGGGGGAGATAACTATGGCTACACCTTC | TRBD1 | TRBV7-8 | - | TRBJ1-2
CASRSRGRGDEQYF | TGTGCCAGTAGGTCCAGGGGGCGGGGGGACGAGCAGTACTTC | - | TRBV19 | - | TRBJ2-7